This T cell receptor (beta chain) was documented in a study of cytomegalovirus exposure and HLA in healthy donors. Study conclusions and caveats: The authors listed 164 TCR beta chains as cytomegalovirus-associated.

Separate from the roughly 700-subject first cohort was the 120-subject validation cohort, to which the donors belonged. For this clone: Its antigen is not known.

The method was immunoSEQ multiplex PCR; TCRdb's version includes in-frame clones alone and lacks a portion of them. The data hold about 250,000 clones, with about 88% observed a single time. Germline V CDR1 and CDR2: MNHNY, SVGAGI (reference sequence). The CDR3 is 13 amino acids. V lost 2 bases to trimming and J lost 5 bases, with 6 bases between them. The rearrangement links TRBV6-6 to TRBJ2-2; a weak D match, TRBD2 (5 bases). Material for sequencing was PBMCs. This TCR came from a young man in good health and CMV-seropositive. The CDR3, as DNA: TGTGCCAGCAGTTACGGGAGAACCGGGGAGCTGTTTTTT. Its translation is CASSYGRTGELFF.